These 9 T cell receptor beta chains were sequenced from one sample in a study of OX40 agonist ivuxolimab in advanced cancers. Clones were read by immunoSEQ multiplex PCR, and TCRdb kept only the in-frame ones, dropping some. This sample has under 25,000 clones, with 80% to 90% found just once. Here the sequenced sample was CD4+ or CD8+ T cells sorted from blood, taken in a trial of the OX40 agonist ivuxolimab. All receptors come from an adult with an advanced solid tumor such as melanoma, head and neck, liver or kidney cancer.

CDR3 region: CASSLSGRRLNTEAFF. The CDR3 DNA reads TGTGCCAGCAGCTTATCGGGAAGGCGGCTGAACACTGAAGCTTTCTTT. The genes are TRBV7-2 and TRBJ1-1; D gene ambiguous. The CDR3 runs 16 residues. Trimming left V 2 bases short and J 0 bases short, with 13 bases between. Germline V gene data show CDR1 as SGHTA and CDR2 as FQGNSA.

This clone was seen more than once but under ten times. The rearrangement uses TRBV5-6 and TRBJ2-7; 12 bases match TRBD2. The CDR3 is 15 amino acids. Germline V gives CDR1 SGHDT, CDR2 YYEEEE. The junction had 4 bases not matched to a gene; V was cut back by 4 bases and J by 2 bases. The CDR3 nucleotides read TGTGCCAGCAGCCGGACTAGCGGGGACCCCTACGAGCAGTACTTC. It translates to CASSRTSGDPYEQYF. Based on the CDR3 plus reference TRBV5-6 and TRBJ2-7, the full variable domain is DAGVTQSPTHLIKTRGQQVTLRCSPKSGHDTVSWYQQALGQGPQFIFQYYEEEERQRGNFPDRFSGHQFPNYSSELNVNALLLGDSALYLCASSRTSGDPYEQYFGPGTRLTVT.

The CDR3 nucleotides are TGTGCCAGCAGGAACATGGGGGGAGGGAATTCACCCCTCCACTTT. Residues: CASRNMGGGNSPLHF. The rearrangement joins TRBV6-5 to TRBJ1-6; tentative D call: TRBD1 (5 bases). This CDR3 region has 15 residues. Trimming took 6 bases from V and 7 from J, leaving 16 bases between them. CDR1 is MNHEY and CDR2 is SVGAGI in the germline V gene.

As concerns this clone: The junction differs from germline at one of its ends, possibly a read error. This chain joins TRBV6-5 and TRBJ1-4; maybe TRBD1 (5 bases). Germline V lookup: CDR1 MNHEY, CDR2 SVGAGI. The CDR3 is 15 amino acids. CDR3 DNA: TGTGCCAGCAGTTACTCAGGGCGGGACTTTGGAAAAACTGTTTTT. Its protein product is CASSYSGRDFGKTVF.

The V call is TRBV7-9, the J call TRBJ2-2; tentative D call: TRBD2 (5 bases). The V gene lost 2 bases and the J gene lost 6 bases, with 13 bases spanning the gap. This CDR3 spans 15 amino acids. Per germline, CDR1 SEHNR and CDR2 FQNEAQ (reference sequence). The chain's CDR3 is CASSLWLGVPGELFF. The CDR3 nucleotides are TGTGCCAGCAGCTTATGGCTCGGGGTGCCCGGGGAGCTGTTTTTT.

The CDR3 protein is CASRPMRGSTEAFF. CDR3 bases: TGTGCCAGTCGACCCATGAGGGGCTCCACTGAAGCTTTCTTT. J is TRBJ1-1 and V is TRBV6-5, with D possibly being TRBD1 (5 bases). Germline V gene data show CDR1 as MNHEY and CDR2 as SVGAGI. This CDR3 region has 14 residues. V was trimmed by 9 bases and J by 4 bases, leaving 18 bases between them.

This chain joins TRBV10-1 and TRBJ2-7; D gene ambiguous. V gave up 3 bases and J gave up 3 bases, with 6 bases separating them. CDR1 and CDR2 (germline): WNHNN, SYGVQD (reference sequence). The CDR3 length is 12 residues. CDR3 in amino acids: CASSEPGYEQYF. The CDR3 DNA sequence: TGCGCCAGCAGTGAACCAGGCTACGAGCAGTACTTC.

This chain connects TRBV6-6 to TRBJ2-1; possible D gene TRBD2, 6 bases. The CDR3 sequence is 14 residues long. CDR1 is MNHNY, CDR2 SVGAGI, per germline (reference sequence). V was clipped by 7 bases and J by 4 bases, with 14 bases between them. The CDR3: CASTFGTEYNEQFF. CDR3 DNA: TGTGCCAGCACCTTCGGGACTGAATACAATGAGCAGTTCTTC.

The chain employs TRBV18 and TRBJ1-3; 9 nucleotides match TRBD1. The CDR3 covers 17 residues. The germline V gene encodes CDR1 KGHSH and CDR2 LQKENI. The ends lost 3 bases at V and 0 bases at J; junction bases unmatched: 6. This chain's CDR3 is CASSPDRGISSGNTIYF. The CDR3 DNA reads TGTGCCAGCTCACCGGACAGGGGTATAAGCTCTGGAAACACCATATATTTT. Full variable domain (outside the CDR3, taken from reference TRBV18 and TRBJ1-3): NAGVMQNPRHLVRRRGQEARLRCSPMKGHSHVYWYRQLPEEGLKFMVYLQKENIIDESGMPKERFSAEFPKEGPSILRIQQVVRGDSAAYFCASSPDRGISSGNTIYFGEGSWLTVV.